The 13 T cell receptor beta chains given below trace back to one sample, sequenced in a study of OX40 agonist ivuxolimab in advanced cancers. Method: immunoSEQ multiplex PCR; TCRdb's copy keeps in-frame clones and lacks some. The repertoire holds some 82,000 clones, just over 85% seen once, with about 0.8% in the top ten. The sample consisted of CD4+ or CD8+ T cells sorted from blood, taken in a trial of the OX40 agonist ivuxolimab. Source of these receptors: an adult with an advanced solid tumor such as melanoma, head and neck, liver or kidney cancer.

The chain joins TRBV28 to TRBJ2-2; 8 bases align to TRBD2. In germline, CDR1 is MDHEN, CDR2 SYDVKM. The CDR3 consists of 16 residues. Trimming cost V 8 bases and J 4 bases; bases outside gene matches: 12. The CDR3: CASLSPGGAVTGELFF. The CDR3 nucleotides are TGTGCCAGCCTCTCCCCGGGGGGGGCGGTCACCGGGGAGCTGTTTTTT.

This sequence joins TRBV29-1 and TRBJ2-3, with D possibly matching TRBD1 (6 bases). This CDR3 spans 14 amino acids. Germline loops: CDR1 SQVTM, CDR2 ANQGSEA. The V and J ends lost 3 bases and 9 bases respectively, with 19 bases between them. CDR3: CSVDGVGIGGTQYF. The CDR3 DNA reads TGCAGCGTTGATGGGGTTGGGATTGGGGGCACGCAGTATTTT.

V is TRBV9 and J is TRBJ2-6, with D unresolved. The CDR3 is 13 residues long. Germline V gene lookup returns CDR1 SGDLS and CDR2 YYNGEE. The ends were cut back, 3 bases at V and 3 bases at J, with 4 bases in the middle. The CDR3 region is CASSALGANVLTF. The CDR3 DNA reads as TGTGCCAGCAGCGCCCTTGGGGCCAACGTCCTGACTTTC.

The genes are TRBV29-1 and TRBJ2-3, with 8 positions matching TRBD2. Germline trimming cut 3 bases from V and 4 bases from J; bases unmatched to any gene: 3. Germline CDR1 and CDR2: SQVTM and ANQGSEA. The CDR3 loop spans 13 amino acids. The CDR3 bases are TGCAGCGTTGATGCGGGAGGTTCAGATACGCAGTATTTT. As protein: CSVDAGGSDTQYF.

The chain couples TRBV11-2 to TRBJ2-7, with a tentative D call TRBD2 (5 bases). The V and J ends lost 7 bases and 2 bases respectively, with 15 bases between them. The CDR3 is 14 amino acids. Germline CDR1 is SGHAT and CDR2 is FQNNGV. The CDR3 DNA reads TGTGCCAGCAATAGTCGGGGAATAACCTACGAGCAGTACTTC. It yields the protein CASNSRGITYEQYF. The full variable domain, with the rest looked up from reference TRBV11-2 and TRBJ2-7, is EAGVAQSPRYKIIEKRQSVAFWCNPISGHATLYWYQQILGQGPKLLIQFQNNGVVDDSQLPKDRFSAERLKGVDSTLKIQPAKLEDSAVYLCASNSRGITYEQYFGPGTRLTVT.

V and J are TRBV7-2 and TRBJ2-3, with TRBD2 as a possible D gene (6 bases). The germline V and J ends were trimmed by 4 bases and 5 bases, with 10 bases remaining between them. Germline V gene data show CDR1 as SGHTA and CDR2 as FQGNSA. This CDR3 contains 13 residues. The CDR3 loop is CASSSRAGDTQYF. The CDR3 nucleotides are TGTGCCAGCAGCTCCCGAGCGGGAGATACGCAGTATTTT.

This chain joins TRBV28 and TRBJ2-2, with D perhaps matching TRBD1 (6 bases). The CDR3 covers 16 residues. Germline V gives CDR1 MDHEN, CDR2 SYDVKM. The V end was cut by 4 bases, the J end by 7 bases, with 19 bases between. CDR3 residues: CASSSPSRGWFGELFF. The CDR3 DNA is TGTGCCAGCAGTTCCCCGAGCAGGGGATGGTTCGGGGAGCTGTTTTTT.

The chain couples TRBV7-2 to TRBJ2-3, with 9 bases fitting TRBD2. With 6 bases clipped from V and 2 bases from J, the junction kept 15 bases outside the gene matches. The CDR3 totals 18 residues. Germline CDR1 and CDR2: SGHTA and FQGNSA. CDR3 coding DNA: TGTGCCAGCAGTTTCGCCCCCAATAGCGGGAGAGACACAGATACGCAGTATTTT. Translating it yields CASSFAPNSGRDTDTQYF.

The rearrangement links TRBV6-5 to TRBJ2-5; 9 bases are shared with TRBD1. Trimming cost V 5 bases and J 4 bases; bases outside gene matches: 5. Germline CDR1 MNHEY, CDR2 SVGAGI. The CDR3 spans 14 residues. The CDR3 sequence is CASSKGQGRETQYF. The CDR3 region has the DNA TGTGCCAGCAGTAAAGGACAGGGGCGAGAGACCCAGTACTTC.

This chain uses TRBV11-2 with TRBJ2-7; TRBD1 is a possible D gene (5 bases). Germline CDR1 reads SGHAT; CDR2 reads FQNNGV. The CDR3 covers 12 residues. V lost 3 bases, J lost 7 bases, and 10 bases lay in between. As DNA, the CDR3 is TGTGCCAGCAGCTTTCCAGGGCGGGAGCAGTACTTC. Protein sequence: CASSFPGREQYF.

The CDR3 loop reads CASSLMGTTEAFF. CDR3 bases: TGTGCCAGCAGCCTGATGGGGACCACTGAAGCTTTCTTT. The gene calls are TRBV5-8 and TRBJ1-1, with D possibly TRBD1 on 5 matching bases. The CDR3 consists of 13 residues. Germline CDR1 and CDR2: SGHTS and YDEGEE. With 4 bases removed from V and 4 bases from J, the gap between germline ends came to 11 bases. The full variable domain, rest sourced from reference TRBV5-8 and TRBJ1-1, is EAGVTQSPTHLIKTRGQQATLRCSPISGHTSVYWYQQALGLGLQFLLWYDEGEERNRGNFPPRFSGRQFPNYSSELNVNALELEDSALYLCASSLMGTTEAFFGQGTRLTVV.

In this sample, this clone turned up a few times. This chain uses TRBV28 with TRBJ1-2, with 10 bases identical to TRBD1. This CDR3 is 15 amino acids long. V gave up 10 bases and J gave up 3 bases; unmatched junction bases: 11. From germline, CDR1 is MDHEN and CDR2 SYDVKM. The CDR3 protein is CATRPGTGVYYGYTF. The CDR3 nucleotides are TGTGCCACTCGCCCCGGGACAGGGGTTTACTATGGCTACACCTTC.

V gene TRBV27 combines with J gene TRBJ2-7, with 7 bases lining up with TRBD2. Germline CDR1 reads MNHEY; CDR2 reads SMNVEV (reference sequence). The trim removed 0 bases at V and 4 bases at J, leaving 9 bases unmatched. The CDR3 is made up of 16 amino acids. The CDR3 DNA reads as TGTGCCAGCAGTTTATCGGGCGGGAGTCTCCGGTACGAGCAGTACTTC. Protein sequence: CASSLSGGSLRYEQYF.